This TCR beta chain came from a study of T cell repertoires in cytomegalovirus infection. From the reads, TCRdb called clonotypes with MiXCR, one entry per CDR3 protein. The table includes hundreds of thousands of distinct CDR3 sequences, 20% to 25% detected once. Per germline, CDR1 MGHDK and CDR2 SYGVNS. This CDR3 spans 20 amino acids. V was clipped by 4 bases and J by 1 base; unmatched bases: 21. The genes are TRBV25-1 and TRBJ1-1, with TRBD1 matching over 7 bases. This receptor was identified in a human donor in good health (CMV status not recorded). Some clones in this sample may be carry-over from other donors' samples. The sequencing input was CD8+ T cells from PBMCs. The CDR3 loop reads CASSGLPGDRTPPKNTEAFF. The CDR3 DNA reads as TGTGCCAGCAGTGGGCTCCCCGGGGACAGAACCCCACCGAAGAACACTGAAGCTTTCTTT.